This TCR beta chain was recovered during a study of cytomegalovirus exposure and HLA in healthy donors. CDR1 is MNHEY and CDR2 is SVGAGI in the germline V gene. The CDR3 extends over 13 amino acids. The J segment lost 2 bases and the V segment lost 7 bases, leaving 5 bases of the junction unmatched. Findings and caveats of the study: A later analysis showed HLA-associated TCR beta chains outstripping equally common others in clonal expansion. Usually a TCR sequence was rare, but some public TCRs were found in many donors. The study flagged some 180 TCR beta chains as cytomegalovirus-associated.

About this clone: Its target is unknown.

The study ran its PCR with 60 Vbeta and 13 Jbeta primers. Assay used: immunoSEQ multiplex PCR; TCRdb lists only in-frame clones, some missing. The sample holds some 130,000 clones, 80% seen once. The chain is built from TRBV6-5 and TRBJ2-7; the match to TRBD2 covers 7 bases. The origin of this receptor is a man aged 25-45 years in good health and CMV-seronegative. Material for sequencing was PBMCs. The CDR3 region is CASTSGLAYEQYF. In DNA form, the CDR3 reads TGTGCCAGCACCTCAGGACTAGCCTACGAGCAGTACTTC.